This T cell receptor beta chain was identified during a study of OX40 agonist ivuxolimab in advanced cancers. Sequenced by immunoSEQ multiplex PCR; TCRdb stores in-frame clones only, minus some. Of 66,000 or so clones in the sample, 85% were seen once. V lost 4 bases to trimming and J lost 6 bases; unmatched junction nucleotides: 15. Germline V lookup: CDR1 SGHRS, CDR2 YFSETQ. This CDR3 region has 16 residues. The chain joins TRBV5-1 to TRBJ2-5, with 7 bases aligning to TRBD1. The sample consisted of CD4+ or CD8+ T cells sorted from blood, taken in a trial of the OX40 agonist ivuxolimab. The sequence came from an adult with an advanced solid tumor such as melanoma, head and neck, liver or kidney cancer. The chain's CDR3 is CASSLLRQGSGQTQYF. CDR3 nucleotides: TGCGCCAGCAGCCTTCTCCGACAGGGTTCTGGTCAGACCCAGTACTTC.